This entry features one TCR beta chain sequence. The antigen remains unidentified. The germline V gene has CDR1 LGHNA and CDR2 YSLEER. Trimming stripped 2 bases from V and 4 bases from J, with 19 bases between. This CDR3 comprises 17 residues. The sample belongs to a study of T-cell reconstitution after alpha-beta-depleted transplantation in children. General study findings and limits: Newly produced T cells mostly provided counts and TCRbeta diversity after one year, as hyperexpanded clones declined. Some patients owed their high day-60 TCRbeta diversity to surviving recipient T cells and thymic progenitors. Several hundred expanded graft clones reportedly supplied alpha-beta T cells about two months after transplant.

Preparation of the TCRbeta library involved a method that used unique molecular identifiers. TCRdb passed the PCR reads through MiXCR, listing each CDR3 protein once. The data hold about 980,000 distinct CDR3 sequences, with 25% to 35% observed a single time. The receptor was isolated from a boy under two years old who had a stem cell transplant for SCID, so the T cells may come from the graft donor. The specimen was PBMCs, mostly from graft donor cells, collected 360 days after TCRalphabeta/CD19-depleted stem cell transplant. The chain couples TRBV4-3 to TRBJ2-3; D may be TRBD2 (6 bases). The CDR3 here is CASSQKPGLGSSDTQYF. CDR3 in DNA: TGCGCCAGCAGCCAAAAACCGGGACTTGGGTCCTCAGATACGCAGTATTTT.